The 15 T cell receptor beta chains in this list originate from one sample, sequenced in a study of chemoradiotherapy in HPV16-positive cancers (dated by TCRdb to between 2022 and 2023). The receptor library was made with the immunoSEQ multiplex PCR assay. TCRdb carries this immuneACCESS record with in-frame sequences only. Its versions omit some clonotypes, under half of them owing to an unresolved V gene in the studies checked, with the rest unexplained. The sample records about 22,000 clones, just under 95% of which are singletons. The ten largest account for 17% of the sample. Sequences were derived from blood, sampled from a patient who underwent chemoradiotherapy. These receptors originate from a human donor with HPV-associated anogenital cancer.

The chain joins TRBV5-4 to TRBJ1-3, with D uncertain. This CDR3 is built from 13 residues. Trimming removed 2 bases from V and 4 bases from J, with 7 bases in between. Germline V gene lookup returns CDR1 SGHNT and CDR2 YYREEE (reference sequence). Here the CDR3 reads CASSFSQGNTIYF. DNA of the CDR3: TGTGCCAGCAGCTTCTCGCAAGGAAACACCATATATTTT. Complete variable domain (other parts from reference TRBV5-4 and TRBJ1-3): ETGVTQSPTHLIKTRGQQVTLRCSSQSGHNTVSWYQQALGQGPQFIFQYYREEENGRGNFPPRFSGLQFPNYSSELNVNALELDDSALYLCASSFSQGNTIYFGEGSWLTVV.

This rearrangement joins TRBV15 to TRBJ1-6, with D perhaps matching TRBD1 (5 bases). Germline V lookup: CDR1 LNHNV, CDR2 YYDKDF (reference sequence). V lost 5 bases and J 7 bases, leaving 9 bases between the germline ends. The CDR3 extends over 13 amino acids. The CDR3 region has the DNA TGTGCCACCAGCCCCGGGACGAATTCACCCCTCCACTTT. This sequence encodes CATSPGTNSPLHF.

V usage is TRBV28 and J usage is TRBJ2-7; D might be TRBD1 (5 bases). CDR1 and CDR2 (germline): MDHEN, SYDVKM. The CDR3 has 16 amino acids. The germline V and J ends were trimmed by 1 base and 7 bases, with 20 bases remaining between them. CDR3 sequence (DNA): TGTGCCAGCAGTTTATATCGTACAGGTTCAGTTGGGGAGCAGTACTTC. Translated, it gives CASSLYRTGSVGEQYF.

The rearrangement links TRBV20-1 to TRBJ2-1; D gene unclear. The CDR3 has 11 amino acids. The V and J ends lost 5 bases and 4 bases respectively, with 6 bases between them. CDR1 and CDR2 from the germline V gene are DFQATT and SNEGSKA (reference sequence). CDR3 residues: CSAPSYNEQFF. CDR3 sequence (DNA): TGCAGTGCTCCCTCTTACAATGAGCAGTTCTTC.

The rearrangement links TRBV5-1 to TRBJ1-3; D is undetermined. Germline V CDR1 and CDR2: SGHRS, YFSETQ. The CDR3 spans 15 residues. Trimming took 0 bases from V and 0 from J, leaving 7 bases between them. DNA for the CDR3: TGCGCCAGCAGCTTGGACGGTAGCTCTGGAAACACCATATATTTT. Translation: CASSLDGSSGNTIYF.

The chain carries TRBV6-5 and TRBJ2-5, with D possibly TRBD1 on 6 matching bases. The V gene lost 2 bases and the J gene lost 11 bases, with 12 bases spanning the gap. Per the germline V gene, CDR1 is MNHEY and CDR2 is SVGAGI. The CDR3 consists of 12 residues. The CDR3 is CASSYGGQRQYF. Here the CDR3 DNA reads TGTGCCAGCAGTTACGGGGGACAACGGCAGTACTTC.

This rearrangement joins TRBV7-2 to TRBJ2-7, with 7 positions matching TRBD1. The junction had 3 bases not matched to a gene; V was cut back by 5 bases and J by 2 bases. CDR1 SGHTA and CDR2 FQGNSA come from the germline V gene. The CDR3 runs 13 residues. CDR3 in amino acids: CASSADRAYEQYF. DNA for the CDR3: TGTGCCAGCAGCGCCGACAGGGCCTACGAGCAGTACTTC.

This chain links TRBV7-9 with TRBJ2-5; D gene ambiguous. The tail of the sequence fits TRBJ2-7 better, so the J call may be wrong. The CDR3 runs 13 residues. The germline gives CDR1 SEHNR, CDR2 FQNEAQ (reference sequence). The CDR3 nucleotides are TGTGCCAGCAGCTTGTTAGCCTCCTACGAGCAGTACTTC. This codes for CASSLLASYEQYF.

V and J are TRBV28 and TRBJ2-7; 7 positions match TRBD2. The CDR3 loop spans 16 amino acids. Per the germline V gene, CDR1 is MDHEN and CDR2 is SYDVKM. The junction had 13 bases not matched to a gene; V was cut back by 6 bases and J by 2 bases. This chain's CDR3 is CASSAAQASGAYEQYF. Here the CDR3 DNA reads TGTGCCAGCAGCGCTGCTCAGGCTAGCGGTGCCTACGAGCAGTACTTC.

The chain couples TRBV10-3 to TRBJ2-1; D is possibly TRBD1 or TRBD2 (5 bases each). The CDR3 runs to 13 residues. The V end lost 7 bases, the J end lost 2 bases, and 9 bases lay between the germline ends. Looked up from germline, CDR1 is ENHRY and CDR2 is SYGVKD. The CDR3 sequence: CAIMWDPYNEQFF. CDR3 DNA: TGTGCCATCATGTGGGACCCCTACAATGAGCAGTTCTTC.

The chain has TRBV7-9 and TRBJ1-2; D not certain. The CDR3 length is 14 residues. V lost 3 bases, J lost 6 bases, and 14 bases lay in between. Germline loops: CDR1 SEHNR, CDR2 FQNEAQ (reference sequence). Here the CDR3 reads CASSLEGGIDGYTF. DNA of the CDR3: TGTGCCAGCAGCTTGGAGGGAGGGATTGATGGCTACACCTTC.

This sequence joins TRBV25-1 and TRBJ1-3; no clear D gene. This CDR3 has 13 amino acids. V was shortened by 5 bases and J by 4 bases, with 9 bases between the two germline ends. Germline values: CDR1 MGHDK, CDR2 SYGVNS. The CDR3 coding sequence is TGTGCCAGCAGTAATACCGTCGGAAACACCATATATTTT. Protein sequence: CASSNTVGNTIYF.

This chain links TRBV18 with TRBJ1-5, with TRBD1 matching 11 bases. Looked up from germline, CDR1 is KGHSH and CDR2 is LQKENI. The V gene end was trimmed by 4 bases and the J gene end by 2 bases; junction bases not matched to a gene: 7. The CDR3 spans 17 residues. CDR3 sequence (DNA): TGTGCCAGCTCACGTACCGGGACAGGGGGTGGCAATCAGCCCCAGCATTTT. This encodes CASSRTGTGGGNQPQHF.

Concerning this clone itself: Other DNA sequences of this sample code for an identical CDR3. V usage is TRBV6-5 and J usage is TRBJ2-7, with D uncertain. Germline values: CDR1 MNHEY, CDR2 SVGAGI. The CDR3 spans 13 residues. The V gene lost 2 bases and the J gene lost 1 base, with 6 bases spanning the gap. The CDR3 sequence: CASSYSRSYEQYF. The CDR3 nucleotides read TGTGCCAGCAGTTACAGCCGTTCCTACGAGCAGTACTTC.

The chain carries TRBV5-1 and TRBJ2-3; TRBD2 agrees at 9 bases. This CDR3 has 15 amino acids. The J segment lost 5 bases and the V segment lost 1 base, leaving 5 bases of the junction unmatched. Germline CDR1 is SGHRS and CDR2 is YFSETQ. Written as DNA, the CDR3 is TGCGCCAGCAGCTTGTACGTAGCGGGGGTAGATACGCAGTATTTT. Amino acids: CASSLYVAGVDTQYF.